This TCR beta chain is drawn from a study of cytomegalovirus exposure and HLA in healthy donors. Across the whole study: T cells numbering about 179 million yielded 95 million to 140 million unique TCR beta sequences in an earlier analysis.

Germline V lookup: CDR1 SEHNR, CDR2 FQNEAQ (reference sequence). This CDR3 is built from 14 residues. Germline trimming cut 4 bases from V and 4 bases from J; bases unmatched to any gene: 3. Study outcomes and limitations: CMV antigen specificity was confirmed in vitro for three CMV-associated chains. In a later analysis, TCR beta V- and J-gene trimming was associated with a missense DCLRE1C variant.

Vbeta (60) and Jbeta (13) primers were used in the PCR. Clones were sequenced by immunoSEQ multiplex PCR, and TCRdb holds only the in-frame ones, with some missing. The sample lists fewer than 150,000 clones, 70% to 80% occurring once. In regard to this clone: Its specificity is unknown.

The specimen was PBMCs. The clonotype originates from a man over 45 in good health and CMV-seropositive. This chain uses TRBV7-9 with TRBJ1-4; 7 positions agree with TRBD1. The CDR3 spells CASSSRGNNEKLFF. The CDR3 nucleotides read TGTGCCAGCAGCTCCAGGGGGAATAATGAAAAACTGTTTTTT.